These T cell receptor beta chains were read from a single sample in a study of cytomegalovirus exposure and HLA in healthy donors. Sequencing used immunoSEQ multiplex PCR; TCRdb keeps in-frame clones, though not all of them. The sample lists 70,000 or so clones, about 94% occurring once. Sequencing was performed on PBMCs. The receptors derive from a young woman in good health and CMV-seronegative. CDR3s include the opening cysteine and the closing phenylalanine or tryptophan.

TRBV27,TRBJ1-5,CASRPGTTHSNQPQHF
TRBV19,TRBJ1-1,CASSTNRLSANTEAFF
TRBV30,TRBJ1-5,CAWSPMEGPQHF
TRBV4-1,TRBJ2-2,CASSNLGLAGGPVDTGELFF
TRBV5-1,TRBJ2-5,CASRRVGGQETQYF
TRBV5-1,TRBJ2-1,CASSYAGTDSYNEQFF
TRBV28,TRBJ2-7,CASSLRGYEQYF
TRBV5-1,TRBJ2-1,CASSDGTSGHNEQFF
TRBV2,TRBJ2-7,CASSEAAPHEQYF
TRBV6-1,TRBJ1-2,CASSEVEIGGYGYTF
TRBV6-6,TRBJ1-4,CASSSGTGSEKLFF
TRBV14,TRBJ1-2,CASRGGEAGYTF
TRBV7-3,TRBJ2-3,CASSPGLAGGAFSTDTQYF
TRBV5-4,TRBJ2-1,CASSLYSGSLGNEQFF
TRBV7-2,TRBJ1-6,CASSLGGTGVPNSPLHF
TRBV9,TRBJ2-2,CASSVGTGFGTGELFF
TRBV2,TRBJ2-6,CASSKDRAGANVLTF
TRBV27,TRBJ2-1,CASSLSSLLAGGYNEQFF
TRBV7-9,TRBJ1-1,CASSPTTGWGEAFF
TRBV2,TRBJ1-2,CASSTIGQASYGYTF
TRBV11-2,TRBJ2-1,CASSLGTSNEQFF
TRBV5-1,TRBJ1-5,CASSPGTGDQPQHF
TRBV27,TRBJ2-7,CASSSVSGFYEQYF
TRBV11-1,TRBJ1-1,CASSRTGNTEAFF
TRBV27,TRBJ2-1,CASGKTSGRAGEQFF
TRBV6-4,TRBJ2-3,CASSDTGTSGTDTQYF
TRBV6-5,TRBJ1-2,CASRNTGLGYTF
TRBV9,TRBJ2-1,CASSVGLAGGPGNEQFF
TRBV7-6,TRBJ1-1,CASSLVPQGAEAFF
TRBV6-1,TRBJ2-2,CASSEIGGPLGLFF
TRBV6-1,TRBJ2-2,CASSDDSDHTGELFF
TRBV6-6,TRBJ2-3,CASRRLAGGDTQYF
TRBV5-4,TRBJ2-2,CASSLGSIRTGELFF
TRBV7-2,TRBJ1-5,CASSLGAGGYQPQHF
TRBV7-9,TRBJ2-7,CASSPRESYEQYF
TRBV4-2,TRBJ2-7,CASSHTSSYEQYF
TRBV4-1,TRBJ1-5,CASSQHPGTGGFQPQHF
TRBV10-2,TRBJ1-6,CASRDRLNSPLHF
TRBV12-2,TRBJ2-1,CASRLAGRERAYNEQFF
TRBV14,TRBJ2-7,CASSLTGLEQYF